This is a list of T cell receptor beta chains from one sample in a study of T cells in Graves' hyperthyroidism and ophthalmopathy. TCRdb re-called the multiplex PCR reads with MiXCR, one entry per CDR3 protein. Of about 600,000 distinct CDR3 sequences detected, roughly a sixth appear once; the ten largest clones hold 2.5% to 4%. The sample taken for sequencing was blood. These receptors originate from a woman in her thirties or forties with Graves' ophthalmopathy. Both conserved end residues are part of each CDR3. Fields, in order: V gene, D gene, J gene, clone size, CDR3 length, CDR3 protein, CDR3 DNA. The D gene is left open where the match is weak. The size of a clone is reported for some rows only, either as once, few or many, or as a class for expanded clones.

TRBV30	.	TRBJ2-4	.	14	CAWSGGFAKNIQYF	TGTGCCTGGAGTGGTGGGTTCGCCAAAAACATTCAGTACTTC
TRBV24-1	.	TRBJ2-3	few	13	CATSLHDADTQYF	TGTGCCACCAGTCTTCATGATGCGGATACGCAGTATTTT
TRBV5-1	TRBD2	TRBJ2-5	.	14	CASSWGTSWETQYF	TGCGCCAGCAGCTGGGGGACTAGTTGGGAGACCCAGTACTTC
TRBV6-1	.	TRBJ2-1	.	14	CASTDPTGFNEQFF	TGTGCCAGCACAGACCCCACCGGTTTCAATGAGCAGTTCTTC
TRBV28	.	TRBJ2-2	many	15	CASRPPGTRTGELFF	TGTGCCAGCAGGCCTCCCGGGACCCGGACCGGGGAGCTGTTTTTT
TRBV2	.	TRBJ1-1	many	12	CASSGETDKAFF	TGTGCCAGCAGTGGGGAAACAGACAAAGCTTTCTTT
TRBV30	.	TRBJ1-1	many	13	CAWVSQMNTEAFF	TGTGCCTGGGTCAGCCAGATGAACACTGAAGCTTTCTTT
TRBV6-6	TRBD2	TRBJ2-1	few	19	CASSYTGLAGHATYNEQFF	TGTGCCAGCAGTTACACCGGACTAGCGGGACACGCGACCTACAATGAGCAGTTCTTC
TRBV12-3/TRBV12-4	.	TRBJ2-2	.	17	CASRPLSDRPFTGELFF	TGTGCCAGCAGACCTTTAAGTGACAGGCCGTTCACCGGGGAGCTGTTTTTT
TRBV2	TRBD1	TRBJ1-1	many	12	CAKDRPNTEAFF	TGTGCCAAGGACAGGCCGAACACTGAAGCTTTCTTT
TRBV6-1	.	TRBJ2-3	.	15	CASSVDRPSTDTQYF	TGTGCCAGCAGTGTCGACAGACCTAGCACAGATACGCAGTATTTT
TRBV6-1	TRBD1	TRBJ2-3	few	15	CASSADRGQTDTQYF	TGTGCCAGCAGTGCCGACAGGGGGCAAACAGATACGCAGTATTTT
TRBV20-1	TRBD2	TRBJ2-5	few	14	CSALAGGGGETQYF	TGCAGTGCTCTAGCGGGAGGGGGGGGAGAGACCCAGTACTTC
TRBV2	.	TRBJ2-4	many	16	CASSDRAVLAKNIQYF	TGTGCCAGCAGTGACCGAGCTGTTCTAGCCAAAAACATTCAGTACTTC
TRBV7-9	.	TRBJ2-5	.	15	CASSKGSGNKETQYF	TGTGCCAGCAGCAAGGGATCTGGCAACAAGGAGACCCAGTACTTC
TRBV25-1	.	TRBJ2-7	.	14	CASSETGTYYEQYF	TGTGCCAGCAGTGAAACCGGGACGTACTACGAGCAGTACTTC
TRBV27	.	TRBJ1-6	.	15	CASSPLVDRASPLHF	TGTGCCAGCAGTCCCTTAGTAGATAGGGCGTCACCCCTCCACTTT
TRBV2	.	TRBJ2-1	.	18	CASSEAPERRSSYNEQFF	TGTGCCAGCAGTGAAGCCCCCGAGCGGCGAAGCTCCTACAATGAGCAGTTCTTC
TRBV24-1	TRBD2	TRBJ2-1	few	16	CATSGTGTSSNNEQFF	TGTGCCACCAGTGGTACCGGGACTAGCAGTAACAATGAGCAGTTCTTC
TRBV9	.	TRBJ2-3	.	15	CASSVGTASTDTQYF	TGTGCCAGCAGCGTAGGCACAGCATCCACAGATACGCAGTATTTT
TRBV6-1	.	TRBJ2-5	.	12	CASSEVFGQSYF	TGTGCCAGCAGTGAAGTCTTCGGACAGTCATACTTC
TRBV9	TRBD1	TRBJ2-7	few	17	CASRTRTGSSLGYEQYF	TGTGCCAGCAGGACCCGGACAGGTAGTAGTCTCGGCTACGAGCAGTACTTC
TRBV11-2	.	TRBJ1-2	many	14	CASSQTASNYGYTF	TGTGCCAGCAGTCAGACAGCCTCTAACTATGGCTACACCTTC
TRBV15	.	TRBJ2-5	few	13	CATSRAYQETQYF	TGTGCCACCAGCAGAGCTTACCAAGAGACCCAGTACTTC
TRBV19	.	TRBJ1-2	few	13	CASSPGALGGYTF	TGTGCCAGTAGCCCGGGGGCACTGGGTGGCTACACCTTC
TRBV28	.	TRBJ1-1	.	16	CASTPGGVVMNTEAFF	TGTGCCAGCACCCCAGGTGGGGTGGTAATGAACACTGAAGCTTTCTTT
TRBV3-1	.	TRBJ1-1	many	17	CASSQYGAGGANTEAFF	TGTGCCAGCAGCCAATATGGGGCCGGAGGGGCGAACACTGAAGCTTTCTTT
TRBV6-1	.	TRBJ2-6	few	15	CASSGEYSGANVLTF	TGTGCCAGCAGTGGGGAATACTCTGGGGCCAACGTCCTGACTTTC
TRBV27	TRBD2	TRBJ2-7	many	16	CASSPQTSGHQHRQYF	TGTGCCAGCAGTCCTCAGACTAGCGGGCATCAACATAGGCAGTACTTC
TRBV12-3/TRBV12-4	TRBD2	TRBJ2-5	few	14	CATGTGTSGQTQYF	TGTGCCACAGGAACTGGGACTAGCGGACAGACCCAGTACTTC
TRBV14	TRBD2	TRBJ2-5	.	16	CASSSRDYRYQETQYF	TGTGCCAGCAGCAGCCGGGACTACCGGTACCAAGAGACCCAGTACTTC
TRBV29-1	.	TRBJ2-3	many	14	CSVDEGEGPDTQYF	TGCAGCGTTGATGAGGGAGAGGGCCCAGATACGCAGTATTTT
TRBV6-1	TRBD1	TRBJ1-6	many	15	CASLPGDRVGSPLHF	TGTGCCAGCCTCCCCGGGGACAGGGTGGGTTCACCCCTCCACTTT
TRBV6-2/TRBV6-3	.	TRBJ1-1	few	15	CASRVGSRGDTEALF	TGTGCCAGCAGGGTGGGGTCCCGCGGCGACACTGAAGCTCTCTTT
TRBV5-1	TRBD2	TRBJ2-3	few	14	CASSLGGGENTQYF	TGCGCCAGCAGCTTGGGCGGGGGTGAGAATACGCAGTATTTT
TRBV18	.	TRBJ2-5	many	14	CASSPSAVQETQYF	TGTGCCAGCTCACCATCGGCGGTCCAAGAGACCCAGTACTTC
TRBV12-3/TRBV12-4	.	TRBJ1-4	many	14	CASSPGVGMKGLFF	TGTGCCAGCAGCCCAGGAGTTGGAATGAAAGGACTGTTTTTT
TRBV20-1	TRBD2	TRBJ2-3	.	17	CSASLSGGAGGTDTQYF	TGCAGTGCTAGTCTAAGCGGGGGGGCCGGGGGGACAGATACGCAGTATTTT
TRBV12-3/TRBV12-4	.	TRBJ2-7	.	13	CASSRQITYEQYF	TGTGCCAGCAGTCGGCAGATTACCTACGAGCAGTACTTC
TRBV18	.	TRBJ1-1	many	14	CASSTNIQNTEAFF	TGTGCCAGCTCGACTAACATTCAAAACACTGAAGCTTTCTTT
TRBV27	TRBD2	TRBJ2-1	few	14	CASRGREGYNEQFF	TGTGCCAGCAGAGGTAGGGAGGGCTACAATGAGCAGTTCTTC
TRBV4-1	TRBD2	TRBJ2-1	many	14	CASSPGLFDNEQFF	TGCGCCAGCAGCCCGGGACTATTTGATAATGAGCAGTTCTTC
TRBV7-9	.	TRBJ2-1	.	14	CASSLGAGRNEQFF	TGTGCCAGCAGCTTGGGGGCAGGAAGAAATGAGCAGTTCTTC
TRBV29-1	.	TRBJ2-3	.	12	CSLRRGADTQYF	TGCAGCCTTAGAAGGGGAGCAGATACGCAGTATTTT
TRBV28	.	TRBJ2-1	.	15	CASSLWGGQYNEQFF	TGTGCCAGCAGTTTATGGGGGGGACAGTACAATGAGCAGTTCTTC